This T cell receptor (beta chain) was identified in a study of cytomegalovirus exposure and HLA in healthy donors. The study ran its PCR with 60 Vbeta and 13 Jbeta primers. The table came from immunoSEQ multiplex PCR; TCRdb's copy has only in-frame clones and leaves some out. This table has 210,000 or so clones, approximately 82% appearing once. On this clone itself: The antigen is not known.

V lost 5 bases, J lost 6 bases, and 6 bases stayed unmatched. Germline CDR1 and CDR2: LNHDA and SQIVND (reference sequence). The CDR3 has 15 amino acids. Study results and caveats: The dataset shows that most TCR sequences were rare, while some public TCRs occurred in many donors. Across all donors, roughly uniform sequencing depth was an assumption of the presence/absence analyses.

This chain uses TRBV19 with TRBJ2-1; the match to TRBD2 covers 11 bases. The source material was PBMCs. The TCR originated in a man younger than 35 in good health and CMV-seronegative. CDR3 region: CASSRTSGSGNEQFF. CDR3 DNA: TGTGCCAGTAGTCGAACTAGCGGGAGTGGCAATGAGCAGTTCTTC.